The rows below give T cell receptor beta chains drawn from one sample of a study of blood T cell repertoires in COVID-19. The data were produced by immunoSEQ multiplex PCR, yet TCRdb's version contains in-frame clones alone and is incomplete. Of around 120,000 clones listed, 85% to 90% are singletons. The specimen sequenced was peripheral blood. The receptors derive from a woman in her sixties with COVID-19, enrolled during active disease. The CDR3 runs from the conserved cysteine through the conserved F or W. The D gene is left open where the match is weak. A clone size is listed for some rows: how often the clone was seen (once, few, many), or a class if it is expanded.

CDR3	DNA	J	D	V	size
CASSISSYNSPLHF	TGTGCCAGTAGTATTTCCAGTTATAATTCACCCCTCCACTTT	TRBJ1-6	.	TRBV19	.
CASSQETLQSANYGYTF	TGCGCCAGCAGCCAAGAGACATTACAATCAGCTAACTATGGCTACACCTTC	TRBJ1-2	.	TRBV4-3	few
CASSKWRGRETNEKLFF	TGTGCCAGCAGCAAATGGCGGGGACGGGAAACTAATGAAAAACTGTTTTTT	TRBJ1-4	.	TRBV21-1	.
CASKSQGRNTEAFF	TGTGCCAGCAAATCCCAGGGGCGGAACACTGAAGCTTTCTTT	TRBJ1-1	.	TRBV3-1/TRBV3-2	.
CASSWRIQSGNTIYF	TGTGCCAGCAGCTGGAGAATCCAGTCTGGAAACACCATATATTTT	TRBJ1-3	.	TRBV5-8	.
CASSWTGNSPLHF	TGTGCCAGCAGTTGGACAGGCAATTCACCCCTCCACTTT	TRBJ1-6	TRBD1	TRBV6-2/TRBV6-3	.
CASSGTGVPNEKLFF	TGTGCCAGCAGCGGAACCGGGGTCCCTAATGAAAAACTGTTTTTT	TRBJ1-4	.	TRBV2	.
CASSEVGGDRHGYTF	TGTGCCAGCAGTGAGGTCGGGGGGGACAGACATGGCTACACCTTC	TRBJ1-2	TRBD1	TRBV6-1	few
CASSGTGGRQPQHF	TGTGCCAGTAGCGGAACAGGGGGCAGGCAGCCCCAGCATTTT	TRBJ1-5	TRBD1	TRBV19	once
CASSLDRTENKAFF	TGTGCCAGCAGCTTAGATAGGACAGAGAATAAGGCTTTCTTT	TRBJ1-1	.	TRBV7-2	few
CASSTGNTGELFF	TGCGCCAGCTCGACAGGGAACACCGGGGAGCTGTTTTTT	TRBJ2-2	.	TRBV5-1	.
CASSLQYRGSPLHF	TGTGCCAGCAGTTTACAGTATCGGGGTTCACCCCTCCACTTT	TRBJ1-6	.	TRBV27	.
CASSAGSYNEQFF	TGTGCCAGCAGCGCAGGCTCCTACAATGAGCAGTTCTTC	TRBJ2-1	.	TRBV14	.
CASSQDSPLGQGVDTQYF	TGCGCCAGCAGCCAAGATTCTCCGTTGGGACAGGGGGTTGATACGCAGTATTTT	TRBJ2-3	TRBD1	TRBV4-1	.
CASSITTGINQPQHF	TGCGCCAGCAGCATCACGACAGGAATTAATCAGCCCCAGCATTTT	TRBJ1-5	.	TRBV5-1	.
CASSLRQGNSPLHF	TGTGCCAGCAGCTTGAGACAGGGAAATTCACCCCTCCACTTT	TRBJ1-6	TRBD1	TRBV5-4	few
CASSPRDRGSYEQYF	TGTGCCAGCAGCCCCCGGGACAGGGGGTCCTACGAGCAGTACTTC	TRBJ2-7	TRBD1	TRBV7-9	.
CASSLGHQSTDTQYF	TGTGCCAGCAGCTTAGGACACCAGAGCACAGATACGCAGTATTTT	TRBJ2-3	.	TRBV11-3	.
CASSVGTTSNQPQHF	TGTGCCAGCAGCGTCGGGACAACTAGCAATCAGCCCCAGCATTTT	TRBJ1-5	.	TRBV11-2	.
CASSAGNIQYF	TGTGCCAGCAGCGCGGGAAACATTCAGTACTTC	TRBJ2-4	.	TRBV11-2	.
CATSRGGQTDFGGYTF	TGTGCCACCAGCAGAGGAGGGCAAACGGACTTTGGGGGCTACACCTTC	TRBJ1-2	.	TRBV15	.
CSSKGRGNEQFF	TGCAGCTCAAAGGGGAGGGGGAATGAGCAGTTCTTC	TRBJ2-1	.	TRBV29-1	.
CARAGLGKETQYF	TGTGCCAGAGCGGGGTTGGGAAAAGAGACCCAGTACTTC	TRBJ2-5	TRBD2	TRBV19	.
CASSLRVGTGKGEQYF	TGTGCCAGCAGCCTCCGGGTTGGGACAGGGAAGGGGGAGCAGTACTTC	TRBJ2-7	TRBD1	TRBV7-8	.
CASNHRATNEKLFF	TGTGCCAGCAACCACCGTGCAACTAATGAAAAACTGTTTTTT	TRBJ1-4	.	TRBV4-2	.
CASTRTEGSYEQYF	TGTGCCAGCACCCGGACAGAGGGTAGCTACGAGCAGTACTTC	TRBJ2-7	.	TRBV2	.
CASSSGGAKETQYF	TGTGCCAGCAGTTCCGGGGGGGCCAAAGAGACCCAGTACTTC	TRBJ2-5	TRBD2	TRBV6-2/TRBV6-3	.
CAWSLDRDYGYTF	TGTGCCTGGAGTCTTGACAGAGACTATGGCTACACCTTC	TRBJ1-2	.	TRBV30	.
CASSFLTGGNTGELFF	TGTGCCAGCAGTTTTCTCACAGGGGGAAACACCGGGGAGCTGTTTTTT	TRBJ2-2	TRBD1	TRBV11-2	.
CASSNRVVGYGYTF	TGTGCCAGCAGCAACAGGGTTGTTGGGTATGGCTACACCTTC	TRBJ1-2	.	TRBV21-1	once
CASSLGYDALGGQFF	TGCGCCAGCAGCCTAGGGTACGACGCCCTAGGGGGGCAGTTCTTC	TRBJ2-1	.	TRBV5-1	.
CASSQGHKNTEAFF	TGTGCCAGCAGCCAGGGACACAAGAACACTGAAGCTTTCTTT	TRBJ1-1	.	TRBV7-3	.
CASSLRGRLDNEQFF	TGCGCCAGCAGCTTAAGGGGGCGTCTCGACAATGAGCAGTTCTTC	TRBJ2-1	TRBD1	TRBV5-1	.
CASSLSGGDTGELFF	TGTGCCAGCAGCTTGAGTGGGGGGGACACCGGGGAGCTGTTTTTT	TRBJ2-2	TRBD2	TRBV7-6	.
CASSFSGGKTDTQYF	TGTGCCAGCAGCTTCTCCGGGGGAAAGACAGATACGCAGTATTTT	TRBJ2-3	.	TRBV11-3	.
CASSQDGGGEREKLFF	TGCGCCAGCAGCCAAGATGGGGGGGGTGAGCGTGAAAAACTGTTTTTT	TRBJ1-4	.	TRBV4-3	few
CASSPRGRITSTDTQYF	TGTGCCAGCAGTCCCCGGGGGAGAATTACTAGCACAGATACGCAGTATTTT	TRBJ2-3	.	TRBV6-6	.
CASSVGSSGGATGELFF	TGTGCCAGCAGCGTAGGTTCAAGCGGGGGGGCCACCGGGGAGCTGTTTTTT	TRBJ2-2	TRBD2	TRBV9	.
CASSPDPTRGSPLHF	TGTGCCAGCAGCCCCGATCCTACTCGGGGTTCACCCCTCCACTTT	TRBJ1-6	.	TRBV11-2	many
CASSLEQGLSYGYTF	TGTGCCAGCAGTCTCGAGCAGGGATTGAGCTATGGCTACACCTTC	TRBJ1-2	.	TRBV6-5	.
CASSEGAKYYGYTF	TGTGCCAGCAGTGAAGGGGCCAAATACTATGGCTACACCTTC	TRBJ1-2	.	TRBV2	.
CASMNRNQETQYF	TGTGCCAGTATGAACAGGAACCAAGAGACCCAGTACTTC	TRBJ2-5	.	TRBV19	.
CASSRTGGNQETQYF	TGTGCCAGCAGCCGGACAGGGGGAAACCAAGAGACCCAGTACTTC	TRBJ2-5	TRBD1	TRBV9	.
CASSLPRPGQGYGYTF	TGTGCCAGCAGCTTACCTCGACCGGGACAGGGTTACGGCTACACCTTC	TRBJ1-2	TRBD1	TRBV5-6	.
CATSEQNRGGTGELFF	TGTGCCACCAGTGAGCAGAACAGGGGAGGAACCGGGGAGCTGTTTTTT	TRBJ2-2	.	TRBV24-1	.
CASSRDRDGYTF	TGTGCCAGCAGCCGGGACAGGGATGGCTACACCTTC	TRBJ1-2	TRBD1	TRBV9	.
CASSQDGSGYLEAFF	TGTGCCAGCAGCCAAGACGGATCGGGGTACCTTGAAGCTTTCTTT	TRBJ1-1	.	TRBV3-1/TRBV3-2	once
CASRPRAASGAVQETQYF	TGTGCCAGCAGACCTAGGGCGGCTAGCGGGGCCGTCCAAGAGACCCAGTACTTC	TRBJ2-5	TRBD2	TRBV6-2/TRBV6-3	.
CASSQPRQTNTGELFF	TGCGCCAGCAGCCAACCTAGACAGACTAACACCGGGGAGCTGTTTTTT	TRBJ2-2	.	TRBV4-1	.
CASSFLNEQFF	TGTGCCAGCAGTTTTTTAAATGAGCAGTTCTTC	TRBJ2-1	.	TRBV12-3/TRBV12-4	.
CASSFGGLTDTQYF	TGTGCCAGCAGCTTTGGGGGCCTCACAGATACGCAGTATTTT	TRBJ2-3	.	TRBV7-2	.
CASSLTKTTLAGAQETQYF	TGCGCCAGCAGCTTGACCAAGACAACTCTAGCGGGGGCCCAAGAGACCCAGTACTTC	TRBJ2-5	TRBD2	TRBV5-1	.
CASSRGLPSGNIQYF	TGTGCCAGCAGCCGCGGACTCCCCTCGGGAAACATTCAGTACTTC	TRBJ2-4	.	TRBV7-2	.
CASSQGTGAKNIQYF	TGTGCCAGCAGCCAGGGTACAGGTGCCAAAAACATTCAGTACTTC	TRBJ2-4	.	TRBV4-2	.
CATAGEPFSGNTIYF	TGTGCCACAGCGGGGGAGCCCTTCTCTGGAAACACCATATATTTT	TRBJ1-3	.	TRBV19	.
CASNWEGTTQYF	TGTGCCAGCAATTGGGAGGGTACGACCCAGTACTTC	TRBJ2-5	TRBD2	TRBV2	.